This T cell receptor beta chain was documented in a study of blood T cell repertoires in COVID-19. The wider study: The United States, Italy and Spain were the sources of the acute and convalescent COVID-19 samples. T cells, B-cell-depleted T cells, or PBMCs provided the cDNA or gDNA that served as material.

In germline, CDR1 is ENHRY, CDR2 SYGVKD. This CDR3 is 13 amino acids long. V shed 7 bases and J shed 0 bases, with 7 bases lying between them. Sequencing was performed with immunoSEQ multiplex PCR; in TCRdb, only in-frame clones are kept and a portion is missing. The data show roughly 160,000 clones, about four fifths seen once. This chain connects TRBV10-3 to TRBJ1-3, with D possibly being TRBD1 (6 bases). Sequences were obtained from peripheral blood. This TCR was recovered from a woman in her sixties or seventies who had recovered from COVID-19. The CDR3 DNA sequence: TGTGCCATCAAGGACAGCTCTGGAAACACCATATATTTT. It is translated as CAIKDSSGNTIYF.